Listed here are 28 T cell receptor beta chains from one sample, sequenced in a study of blood T cell repertoires in COVID-19. The data were produced by immunoSEQ multiplex PCR, yet TCRdb's version contains in-frame clones alone and is incomplete. The repertoire includes roughly 570,000 clones, approximately 88% of them detected once, and 7.8% sits in the top ten. The sample comprised peripheral blood. The origin of the receptors is a woman in her forties or fifties with COVID-19, enrolled during active disease.

This chain links TRBV6-5 with TRBJ1-2; the match to TRBD1 covers 7 bases. Germline lookup yields CDR1 MNHEY and CDR2 SVGAGI. Trimming took 8 bases from V and 4 from J; bases not matched to a gene: 7. The CDR3 extends over 13 amino acids. CDR3 in amino acids: CASSGGWFYGYTF. The CDR3 nucleotides are TGTGCCAGCTCAGGGGGTTGGTTCTATGGCTACACCTTC.

This clone was observed a handful of times. The chain employs TRBV3-1 (or the pseudogene TRBV3-2) and TRBJ2-3, with 7 bases identical to TRBD2. CDR3 length equals 16 residues. The V gene end was trimmed by 3 bases and the J gene end by 4 bases; junction bases not matched to a gene: 10. CDR1 is LGHDT and CDR2 is YNNKEL in the germline V gene (reference sequence). DNA for the CDR3: TGTGCCAGCAGCCACAGCAGGACTAGTTACTCAGATACGCAGTATTTT. Its protein product is CASSHSRTSYSDTQYF.

The chain couples TRBV4-1 to TRBJ2-7; 7 positions match TRBD1. This CDR3 contains 16 residues. The trim removed 1 base at V and 0 bases at J, leaving 6 bases unmatched. Germline V gives CDR1 MGHRA, CDR2 YSYEKL. The CDR3 DNA follows: TGCGCCAGCAGCCAAGGGACAGGCACGTTCTCCTACGAGCAGTACTTC. As protein: CASSQGTGTFSYEQYF.

This clone appeared a single time. The chain links TRBV4-1 to TRBJ2-7, with a weak D call TRBD1 (5 bases). Trimming pared 0 bases from V and 3 bases from J, leaving 9 bases between. The CDR3 totals 14 residues. Germline assignment: CDR1 MGHRA and CDR2 YSYEKL. The CDR3 here is CASSQDTGYYEQYF. In DNA, the CDR3 is TGCGCCAGCAGCCAAGATACAGGATACTACGAGCAGTACTTC.

The rearrangement joins TRBV6-2 or TRBV6-3 to TRBJ2-1; 8 nucleotides agree with TRBD2. The V segment lost 5 bases and the J segment 8 bases; nucleotides outside the gene matches: 14. The CDR3 has 16 residues. CDR1 MNHEY and CDR2 SVGEGT come from the germline V gene. In DNA form, the CDR3 reads TGTGCCAGCAGTGAGGGCCCGGGGGGGGCTTGGGATGAGCAGTTCTTC. It translates to CASSEGPGGAWDEQFF.

The chain joins TRBV6-6 to TRBJ2-3; 7 nucleotides match TRBD2. This CDR3 has 11 amino acids. Per germline, CDR1 MNHNY and CDR2 SVGAGI (reference sequence). Trimming removed 8 bases from V and 6 bases from J; junction bases left unmatched: 2. CDR3 protein: CASWGGDTQYF. The CDR3 DNA reads as TGTGCCAGCTGGGGGGGTGATACGCAGTATTTT.

The genes are TRBV7-9 and TRBJ1-2, with D possibly TRBD1 on 6 matching bases. The V end was cut by 4 bases, the J end by 9 bases, with 15 bases between. The germline CDR1 and CDR2 sequences are SEHNR and FQNEAQ (reference sequence). The CDR3 extends over 13 amino acids. DNA for the CDR3: TGTGCCAGCAGCTCGAGGGGGGGTGCGAGCTACACCTTC. Protein: CASSSRGGASYTF.

The chain carries TRBV4-2 and TRBJ2-7, with 7 positions matching TRBD1. This CDR3 is built from 14 residues. With 1 base clipped from V and 4 bases from J, the junction kept 4 bases outside the gene matches. Germline CDR1 and CDR2: LGHNA and YNFKEQ. The CDR3 sequence: CASSQGDRAYEQYF. The CDR3 region has the DNA TGTGCCAGCAGCCAAGGGGACAGAGCTTACGAGCAGTACTTC.

The gene calls are TRBV3-1 (or the pseudogene TRBV3-2) and TRBJ1-4; TRBD1 matches 7 bases. There are 16 residues in the CDR3. Looked up from germline, CDR1 is LGHDT and CDR2 is YNNKEL (reference sequence). With 6 bases clipped from V and 4 bases from J, the junction kept 11 bases outside the gene matches. The CDR3 reads CASSRDRDEGNEKLFF. CDR3 coding DNA: TGTGCCAGCAGTCGCGACAGGGATGAGGGTAATGAAAAACTGTTTTTT.

The rearrangement uses TRBV9 and TRBJ2-1; 8 bases are shared with TRBD2. The CDR3 loop spans 16 amino acids. Germline CDR1 reads SGDLS; CDR2 reads YYNGEE. V gave up 0 bases and J gave up 2 bases; unmatched junction bases: 4. Here the CDR3 reads CASSVGDGGAYNEQFF. The CDR3 bases are TGTGCCAGCAGCGTAGGGGACGGGGGGGCCTACAATGAGCAGTTCTTC.

The V gene is TRBV13, the J gene TRBJ1-1; maybe TRBD1 (5 bases). With 8 bases removed from V and 1 base from J, the gap between germline ends came to 17 bases. The germline V gene has CDR1 PRHDT and CDR2 FYEKMQ (reference sequence). The CDR3 is 15 residues long. The CDR3 spells CASGPWGDQNTEAFF. In nucleotides, the CDR3 is TGTGCCAGCGGCCCCTGGGGGGATCAGAACACTGAAGCTTTCTTT. Based on the CDR3 plus reference TRBV13 and TRBJ1-1, the full variable domain is AAGVIQSPRHLIKEKRETATLKCYPIPRHDTVYWYQQGPGQDPQFLISFYEKMQSDKGSIPDRFSAQQFSDYHSELNMSSLELGDSALYFCASGPWGDQNTEAFFGQGTRLTVV.

The rearrangement links TRBV5-4 to TRBJ2-1; D is undetermined. With 3 bases removed from V and 7 bases from J, the gap between germline ends came to 20 bases. There are 16 residues in the CDR3. Germline loops: CDR1 SGHNT, CDR2 YYREEE (reference sequence). CDR3 loop: CASSSKMTLFGNEQFF. DNA of the CDR3: TGTGCCAGCAGCTCCAAAATGACACTGTTTGGGAATGAGCAGTTCTTC.

This chain links TRBV7-2 with TRBJ1-2; D unresolved. This CDR3 has 15 amino acids. The germline V gene has CDR1 SGHTA and CDR2 FQGNSA. Deletions cut 2 bases from V and 6 bases from J, with 16 bases between. Written as DNA, the CDR3 is TGTGCCAGCAGCTTATATTCTGGACTCGCAGATGGCTACACCTTC. Protein: CASSLYSGLADGYTF.

This chain joins TRBV29-1 and TRBJ2-1; 9 bases agree with TRBD1. CDR3 length: 15 residues. CDR1 is SQVTM and CDR2 is ANQGSEA in the germline V gene. Written as DNA, the CDR3 is TGCACCATCCGGCCTCCGGGACAGGGCTTCAATGAGCAGTTCTTC. This translates into CTIRPPGQGFNEQFF.

The chain has TRBV10-1 and TRBJ2-7; 7 nucleotides agree with TRBD1. Germline-derived CDR1 and CDR2 are WNHNN and SYGVQD (reference sequence). The CDR3 sequence is 14 residues long. V shed 10 bases, J shed 2 bases, and the junction held 11 bases outside the gene matches. The CDR3 DNA follows: TGCGCCAATCTGGGTGACAGGGCTCCCTACGAGCAGTACTTC. Protein: CANLGDRAPYEQYF.

This clone was counted a single time. The V gene is TRBV4-1, the J gene TRBJ1-6; the match to TRBD1 covers 7 bases. Germline CDR1 is MGHRA and CDR2 is YSYEKL. V shed 4 bases and J 7 bases; nucleotides not matched to a gene: 4. This CDR3 has 14 residues. In DNA, the CDR3 is TGCGCCAGCAGCCGAACAGGGGACAATTCACCCCTCCACTTT. Translating gives CASSRTGDNSPLHF.

The chain employs TRBV6-5 and TRBJ2-2; no firm D call. Trimming left V 6 bases short and J 1 base short, with 9 bases between. The length of the CDR3 is 14 residues. Germline loops: CDR1 MNHEY, CDR2 SVGAGI. This CDR3 is CASRQTWNTGELFF. In DNA form, the CDR3 reads TGTGCCAGCAGACAGACATGGAACACCGGGGAGCTGTTTTTT.

The V gene is TRBV6-2 or TRBV6-3, the J gene TRBJ1-4; 8 nucleotides line up with TRBD1. Germline CDR1 MNHEY, CDR2 SVGEGT. The V gene end was trimmed by 6 bases and the J gene end by 0 bases; junction bases not matched to a gene: 27. The CDR3 runs to 23 residues. CDR3 DNA sequence: TGTGCCAGCAGGCCTACAGGGGGGGCAAGTGGGAGTCGGGGAACCTCAACTAATGAAAAACTGTTTTTT. It is translated as CASRPTGGASGSRGTSTNEKLFF.

This chain connects TRBV6-5 to TRBJ1-2, with 8 positions matching TRBD1. The germline V gene has CDR1 MNHEY and CDR2 SVGAGI. Trimming cost V 6 bases and J 8 bases; bases outside gene matches: 8. CDR3 length: 13 amino acids. The CDR3 is CASSTTTGGGYTF. The CDR3, as DNA: TGTGCCAGCAGCACTACAACAGGGGGAGGCTACACCTTC.

J is TRBJ1-1 and V is TRBV6-5, with a tentative D call TRBD1 (6 bases). Per germline, CDR1 MNHEY and CDR2 SVGAGI. The CDR3 spans 13 residues. Deletions cut 7 bases from V and 6 bases from J, with 15 bases between. The DNA of the CDR3 is TGTGCCAGCATGAGGGGGGGTCAAGCTGAAGCTTTCTTT. Translation gives CASMRGGQAEAFF.

The V gene is TRBV7-6, the J gene TRBJ2-1, with 12 nucleotides matching TRBD2. This CDR3 spans 15 amino acids. V shed 5 bases, J shed 4 bases, and the junction held 3 bases outside the gene matches. Germline loops: CDR1 SGHVS, CDR2 FNYEAQ. The CDR3, as DNA: TGTGCCAGCAGCCCGACTAGCGGGAGATACAATGAGCAGTTCTTC. It codes for CASSPTSGRYNEQFF.

The chain couples TRBV11-2 to TRBJ1-1, with D maybe TRBD1 (5 bases). The germline V gene encodes CDR1 SGHAT and CDR2 FQNNGV. Trimming took 5 bases from V and 0 from J, leaving 13 bases between them. The CDR3 has 15 amino acids. The CDR3 loop is CASSRDGRVNTEAFF. The CDR3 bases are TGTGCCAGCAGCCGGGACGGGAGGGTGAACACTGAAGCTTTCTTT. Using reference TRBV11-2 and TRBJ1-1 for the parts outside the CDR3, the full variable domain is EAGVAQSPRYKIIEKRQSVAFWCNPISGHATLYWYQQILGQGPKLLIQFQNNGVVDDSQLPKDRFSAERLKGVDSTLKIQPAKLEDSAVYLCASSRDGRVNTEAFFGQGTRLTVV.

This clone was observed a single time. This chain joins TRBV9 and TRBJ2-1; TRBD2 aligns across 14 bases. CDR3 size: 15 residues. Trimming cost V 3 bases and J 9 bases; bases outside gene matches: 5. From germline, CDR1 is SGDLS and CDR2 YYNGEE. CDR3 amino acids: CASSAGLAGETEQFF. The CDR3 nucleotides are TGTGCCAGCAGCGCGGGACTAGCGGGGGAAACTGAGCAGTTCTTC.

The CDR3 nucleotides read TGCGCCAGCAGCCCGAGTCGGGGGGTTCACGAGCAGTACTTC. Residues: CASSPSRGVHEQYF. The chain employs TRBV5-1 and TRBJ2-7; 7 bases agree with TRBD2. CDR3 length: 14 amino acids. Germline V gene lookup returns CDR1 SGHRS and CDR2 YFSETQ. Germline trimming cut 4 bases from V and 5 bases from J; bases unmatched to any gene: 9.

The rearrangement joins TRBV5-1 to TRBJ2-2; D unresolved. The V end was cut by 0 bases, the J end by 6 bases, with 9 bases between. This CDR3 has 14 amino acids. Germline-derived CDR1 and CDR2 are SGHRS and YFSETQ. CDR3 in DNA: TGCGCCAGCAGCTTGGACAGTTTTTCCGGGGAGCTGTTTTTT. Translation gives CASSLDSFSGELFF.

The sample holds one count of this clone. The chain links TRBV3-1 (or the pseudogene TRBV3-2) to TRBJ2-4, with D possibly TRBD2 on 5 matching bases. The germline V and J ends were trimmed by 2 bases and 0 bases, with 29 bases remaining between them. CDR3 length: 22 residues. Germline CDR1 is LGHDT and CDR2 is YNNKEL (reference sequence). The CDR3 sequence is CASSQTIQISGSKLLAKNIQYF. The CDR3 DNA is TGTGCCAGCAGCCAAACCATACAAATATCGGGGAGCAAACTTCTAGCCAAAAACATTCAGTACTTC.

The rearrangement uses TRBV19 and TRBJ2-7, with D perhaps matching TRBD2 (6 bases). Germline CDR1 is LNHDA and CDR2 is SQIVND (reference sequence). The CDR3 covers 15 residues. Deletions cut 3 bases from V and 2 bases from J, with 14 bases between. CDR3 nucleotide sequence: TGTGCCAGTAGTATCCGCGGAGGGCGCCCCTACGAGCAGTACTTC. This gives the protein CASSIRGGRPYEQYF. The whole variable domain, remainder taken from reference TRBV19 and TRBJ2-7, is DGGITQSPKYLFRKEGQNVTLSCEQNLNHDAMYWYRQDPGQGLRLIYYSQIVNDFQKGDIAEGYSVSREKKESFPLTVTSAQKNPTAFYLCASSIRGGRPYEQYFGPGTRLTVT.

This sequence joins TRBV7-3 and TRBJ1-2; TRBD1 matches at 10 bases. The CDR3 has 14 residues. Looked up from germline, CDR1 is SGHTA and CDR2 is FQGTGA. The J segment lost 7 bases and the V segment lost 5 bases, leaving 7 bases of the junction unmatched. CDR3 sequence reads: CASSLGQGISGYTF. The CDR3 region has the DNA TGTGCCAGCAGCCTGGGACAGGGGATAAGTGGCTACACCTTC. Supplemented by reference TRBV7-3 and TRBJ1-2, the full variable domain reads GAGVSQTPSNKVTEKGKYVELRCDPISGHTALYWYRQSLGQGPEFLIYFQGTGAADDSGLPNDRFFAVRPEGSVSTLKIQRTERGDSAVYLCASSLGQGISGYTFGSGTRLTVV.